The sample holds a few counts of the clone carrying this T cell receptor beta chain. The data stem from a study of type 1 and type 2 diabetes patients. Turning to the study itself: The cohort mixed type 1 diabetes, type 2 diabetes and nondiabetic donors.

CDR1 and CDR2 (germline): MNHEY, SVGAGI. This CDR3 is built from 16 residues. J lost 6 bases, V lost 6 bases, and 16 bases had no gene match. PCR was run on genomic DNA. Multiplex PCR with 30 forward and 13 reverse primers amplified the TCR beta CDR3. TCRdb re-called the multiplex PCR reads with MiXCR, one entry per CDR3 protein. The sample shows 250,000 or so distinct CDR3 sequences, roughly 44% of them seen only once. Specimen: peripheral blood mononuclear cells (PBMCs). The chain links TRBV6-5 to TRBJ1-2, with 7 positions matching TRBD1. The sequence was collected from a man between 18 and 29 years old with type 2 diabetes. CDR3 region: CASRLPSQGREDGYTF. CDR3 DNA: TGTGCCAGCAGATTACCATCACAGGGGAGAGAAGATGGCTACACCTTC.